This entry features one T cell receptor beta chain sequence. Its antigen is not yet known. Peripheral blood mononuclear cells were isolated from healthy donor buffy coats by density gradient separation. Negative magnetic separation using EasySep or MojoSort CD8+ T cell isolation kits was how the study enriched total CD8+ T cells. For each subset, total RNA was extracted using an RNeasy Mini Kit from duplicate vials of approximately 160,000 sorted CD8+ T cells. PBMCs were used either fresh or after being cryopreserved in fetal bovine serum containing roughly 10% DMSO. Fluorescence-activated cell sorting on a FACSAria III was used to sort CD8+ T cell subsets to purity. The data were obtained in a study of human CD8 memory T cell subsets (dated by TCRdb to 2020 to 2022). In terms of the full investigation: To assess clonal relationships, the TCRbeta repertoires of stem-like (TSTEM), progenitor exhausted-like (TPEX) and effector memory CD8+ T cell subsets were compared. TCRbeta repertoires were obtained from TSTEM, TPEX and effector memory subsets contributed by each of over 5 donors.

The listed sequencing device is NextSeq 550. A Human TCR Profiling Kit was used to prepare UMI-labeled 5' RACE TCRbeta libraries. Every TCRbeta library was prepared in parallel with an identical number of PCR cycles. As for how the authors treated the data: Each TCRbeta library contained between about 2,700 and 20,000 functional CDR3beta clonotypes. UMI extraction and consensus assembly used MIGEC 1.2.9, requiring at least three reads per UMI. MiXCR 3.0.3 was used to extract the in-frame CDR3beta repertoires. After each sample was downsampled to 42,000 randomly selected UMIs, diversity metrics were computed in VDJtools 1.2.1. Repertoire overlap metrics D, R and F2 were calculated in VDJtools for the top 3,000 clones of each sample pair. TCRdb reprocessed the reads, and each CDR3 protein sequence is entered once, without DNA. In this record, the V and J calls reflect TCRdb's handling and not the investigators' own analysis. The sample's table covers 4,500 to 7,000 distinct CDR3 sequences. The ten most abundant clones make up more than 30% of the sample.

Reading the germline V gene gives CDR1 MGHRA and CDR2 YSYEKL. Measured from the cysteine to the phenylalanine, the CDR3 is 23 residues long. No DNA accompanies this entry. Study-wide conclusions, independent of this receptor: Normalized Shannon-Wiener diversity was similarly high in the TSTEM and TPEX subsets, while the effector memory subsets were comparatively less diverse. Clonotypes were shared with effector memory cells by both stem-like subsets, but only minimal overlap was found between TSTEM and TPEX repertoires, suggesting distinct antigen spectra. Greater repertoire diversity in TSTEM than in TPEX subsets was suggested by Chao1 estimates, potentially reflecting a broader range of specificities. Only TCRbeta chains were sequenced, and repertoire comparisons rested on over 5 donors tested with paired t-tests and Bonferroni correction.

Sample: CD8+ effector memory T cells (TEM) sorted from PBMCs. Per the publication, the cell subset or site label means: effector memory CD8 T cells, CCR7- CD45RO+ CD95+. Rearrangement joined TRBV4-1 to TRBJ2-2; TCRdb calls TRBD2, which cannot be checked without DNA. The sequence was obtained from a human donor in good health. The CDR3 region: CASSQVSGAGTSGRNPGTGELFF.